This TCR beta chain was documented in a study of blood T cell repertoires in COVID-19 (dated by TCRdb to 2018 to 2020). For the study in its entirety: Samples covering the acute and convalescent phases of COVID-19 were provided by collaborators in the United States, Italy and Spain. The prospective study material was composed of cDNA or gDNA derived from T cells, B-cell-depleted T cells, or PBMCs. The dataset comprised deeply sampled blood TCRbeta repertoires from subjects exposed to, actively infected with, or recovered from COVID-19. A freely available public database, intended as a resource for researchers studying the immune response to SARS-CoV-2, is where the repertoires were released. Samples came from the ongoing ImmuneRACE study (first 160 participants) plus 1,254 subjects from 6 global collaborators. The sample metadata nearly always contained a de-identified subject ID, COVID-19 status, age in years and sex. Where HLA class I and class II types were available, the types were taken from metadata supplied by the sample provider, not from assay-based typing. Broader findings and caveats from the paper: The amount of clinical and demographic metadata varied by source and participant and was provided uncurated.

The immunoSEQ Assay, a bias-controlled multiplex PCR, was used to amplify TCRbeta CDR3 regions from genomic DNA. Per the authors' processing: The number of nucleated cells in each sample was estimated by amplification of reference gene primers within the assay. To quantify the absolute abundance of each unique TCRbeta CDR3 rearrangement, sequence reads were collapsed and filtered. For each sample, productive Simpson clonality was calculated as the square root of Simpson's diversity index across productive rearrangements. The table was pulled from immuneACCESS by TCRdb, which kept in-frame rearrangements only. Such tables lose some clones; where checked, under half of the loss comes from unresolved V genes, and the rest has no known cause. That table is the source of V, J and clone size, and D and trimming were worked out from the DNA. Within this sample are 250,000 or so clones, with around 87% of them counted one time only. The ten largest clonotypes hold approximately 6.8% of the sample.

Of note for this clone: Its binding antigen is unknown. Base qualities are missing; no much larger clone stands one base away.

The collaborating institutions used their own protocols to collect whole blood in K2EDTA tubes. For TCRbeta analysis, collaborators shipped samples as frozen whole blood, isolated PBMCs, or DNA extracted from either of those sample types. The specimen was peripheral blood. The receptor comes from a woman aged 65 to 85 with active or convalescent COVID-19.

This receptor carries the CDR3 CSVRTGDTEAFF. The base sequence is TGCAGCGTTAGGACAGGCGACACTGAAGCTTTCTTT. The rearranged chain carries TRBV29-1 and TRBJ1-1, and TRBD1 aligns with 7 junction nucleotides. From V the trimming removes 5 bases and from J it removes 3 bases, while the gene matches leave 3 bases of the junction unaccounted for. The CDR3 covers 12 residues, taking in both the cysteine and the phenylalanine. Only the CDR3 region is kept as DNA, spanning 36 bases read in frame from base 1. CDR1 SQVTM and CDR2 ANQGSEA were looked up in the germline V gene.